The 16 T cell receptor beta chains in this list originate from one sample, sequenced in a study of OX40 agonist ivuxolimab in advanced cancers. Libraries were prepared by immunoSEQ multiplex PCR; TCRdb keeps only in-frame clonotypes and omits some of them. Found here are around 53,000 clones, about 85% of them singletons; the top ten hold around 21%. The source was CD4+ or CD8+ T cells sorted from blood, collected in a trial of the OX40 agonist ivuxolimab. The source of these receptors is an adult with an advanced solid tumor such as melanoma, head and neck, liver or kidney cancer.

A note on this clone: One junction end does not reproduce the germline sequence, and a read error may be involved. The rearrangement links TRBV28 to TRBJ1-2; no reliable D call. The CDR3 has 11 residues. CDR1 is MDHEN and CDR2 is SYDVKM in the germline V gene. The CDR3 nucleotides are TGTGCCAGCGGTTTGGACTATGGCTACACCTTC. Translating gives CASGLDYGYTF.

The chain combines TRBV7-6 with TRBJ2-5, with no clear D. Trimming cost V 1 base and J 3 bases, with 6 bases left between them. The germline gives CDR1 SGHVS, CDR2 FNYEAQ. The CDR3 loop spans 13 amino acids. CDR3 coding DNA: TGTGCCAGCAGCTTAGTTCTAAAAGAGACCCAGTACTTC. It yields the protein CASSLVLKETQYF. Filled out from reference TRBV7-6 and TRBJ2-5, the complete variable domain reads GAGVSQSPRYKVTKRGQDVALRCDPISGHVSLYWYRQALGQGPEFLTYFNYEAQQDKSGLPNDRFSAERPEGSISTLTIQRTEQRDSAMYRCASSLVLKETQYFGPGTRLLVL.

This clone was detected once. In DNA, the CDR3 is TGTGCCAGCAGCTTGGAGGGCGGACCCTATGGCTACACCTTC. As protein: CASSLEGGPYGYTF. The chain is built from TRBV5-6 and TRBJ1-2; D is uncertain. Germline assignment: CDR1 SGHDT and CDR2 YYEEEE. CDR3 size: 14 residues. With 0 bases removed from V and 4 bases from J, the gap between germline ends came to 10 bases.

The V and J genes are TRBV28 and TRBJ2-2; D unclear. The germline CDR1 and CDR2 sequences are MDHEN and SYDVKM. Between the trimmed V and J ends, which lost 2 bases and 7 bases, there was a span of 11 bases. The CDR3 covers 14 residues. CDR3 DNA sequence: TGTGCCAGCAGTTTAGGGCCGGCCGGCGGGGAGCTGTTTTTT. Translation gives CASSLGPAGGELFF.

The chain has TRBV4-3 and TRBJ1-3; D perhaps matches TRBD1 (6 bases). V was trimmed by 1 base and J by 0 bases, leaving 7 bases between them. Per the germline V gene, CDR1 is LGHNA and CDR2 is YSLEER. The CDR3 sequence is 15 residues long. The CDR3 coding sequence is TGCGCCAGCAGCCAAGGCAGGGGCTCTGGAAACACCATATATTTT. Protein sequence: CASSQGRGSGNTIYF.

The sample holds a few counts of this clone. In DNA, the CDR3 is TGTGCCAGCAGCCTAGGGAACAATGAGCAGTTCTTC. Amino acid sequence: CASSLGNNEQFF. V gene TRBV7-3 combines with J gene TRBJ2-1; no definite D call. Germline V lookup: CDR1 SGHTA, CDR2 FQGTGA. Between the trimmed V and J ends, which lost 5 bases and 5 bases, there was a span of 7 bases. The CDR3 consists of 12 residues.

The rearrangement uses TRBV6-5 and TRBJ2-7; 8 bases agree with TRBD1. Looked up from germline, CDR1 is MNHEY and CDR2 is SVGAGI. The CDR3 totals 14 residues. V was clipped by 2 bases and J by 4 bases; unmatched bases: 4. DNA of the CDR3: TGTGCCAGCAGTTACGGACAGGGAATTTACGAGCAGTACTTC. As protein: CASSYGQGIYEQYF.

CDR3 DNA: TGTGCCAGCAGTGCATTACTATCGGGGGGCCCCAAAGAGACCCAGTACTTC. Amino acid sequence: CASSALLSGGPKETQYF. The chain has TRBV27 and TRBJ2-5; possibly TRBD2 for D (7 bases). V lost 5 bases, J lost 3 bases, and 22 bases lay in between. The germline V gene has CDR1 MNHEY and CDR2 SMNVEV (reference sequence). The CDR3 consists of 17 residues.

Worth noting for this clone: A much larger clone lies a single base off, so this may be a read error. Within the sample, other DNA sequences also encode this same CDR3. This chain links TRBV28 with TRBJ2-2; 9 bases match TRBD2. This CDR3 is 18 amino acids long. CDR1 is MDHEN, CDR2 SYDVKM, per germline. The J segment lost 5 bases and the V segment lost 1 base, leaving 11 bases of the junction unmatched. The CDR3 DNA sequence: TGTGCCAGCAGTTTATTTTTTCGGGGACTAGCTGGTACCGGGGAGCTGTTTTTT. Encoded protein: CASSLFFRGLAGTGELFF. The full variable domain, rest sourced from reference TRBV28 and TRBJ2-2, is DVKVTQSSRYLVKRTGEKVFLECVQDMDHENMFWYRQDPGLGLRLIYFSYDVKMKEKGDIPEGYSVSREKKERFSLILESASTNQTSMYLCASSLFFRGLAGTGELFFGEGSRLTVL.

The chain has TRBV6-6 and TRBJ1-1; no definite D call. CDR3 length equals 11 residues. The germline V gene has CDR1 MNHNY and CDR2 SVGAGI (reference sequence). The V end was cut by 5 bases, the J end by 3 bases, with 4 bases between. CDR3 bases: TGTGCCAGCAGTGCCTACACTGAAGCTTTCTTT. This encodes CASSAYTEAFF.

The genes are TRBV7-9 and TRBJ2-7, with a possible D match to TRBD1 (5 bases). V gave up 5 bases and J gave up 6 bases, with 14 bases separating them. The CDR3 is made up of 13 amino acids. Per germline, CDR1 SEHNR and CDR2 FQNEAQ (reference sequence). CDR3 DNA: TGTGCCAGCAGCCAAGGGGTGGGGCGCGAGCAGTACGTC. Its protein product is CASSQGVGREQYV.

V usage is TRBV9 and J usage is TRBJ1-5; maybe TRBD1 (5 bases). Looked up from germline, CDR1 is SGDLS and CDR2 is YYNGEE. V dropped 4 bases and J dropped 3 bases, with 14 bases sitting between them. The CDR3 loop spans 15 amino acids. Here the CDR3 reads CASSPHGAPNQPQHF. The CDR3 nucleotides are TGTGCCAGCAGCCCCCACGGGGCTCCCAATCAGCCCCAGCATTTT.

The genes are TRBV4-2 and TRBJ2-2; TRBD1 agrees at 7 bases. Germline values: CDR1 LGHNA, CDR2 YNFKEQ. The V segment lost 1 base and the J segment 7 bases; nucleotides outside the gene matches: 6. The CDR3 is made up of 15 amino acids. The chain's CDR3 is CASSQADRFSGELFF. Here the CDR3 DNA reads TGTGCCAGCAGCCAAGCGGACAGGTTTAGCGGGGAGCTGTTTTTT.

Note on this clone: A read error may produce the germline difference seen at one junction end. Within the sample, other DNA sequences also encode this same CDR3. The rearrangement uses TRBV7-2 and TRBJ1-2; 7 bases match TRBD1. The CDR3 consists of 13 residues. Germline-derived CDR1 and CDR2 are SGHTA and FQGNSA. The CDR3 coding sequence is TGTGCCAGCAGCTTCCGACAGGGCGATGGTTACACCTTC. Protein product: CASSFRQGDGYTF.

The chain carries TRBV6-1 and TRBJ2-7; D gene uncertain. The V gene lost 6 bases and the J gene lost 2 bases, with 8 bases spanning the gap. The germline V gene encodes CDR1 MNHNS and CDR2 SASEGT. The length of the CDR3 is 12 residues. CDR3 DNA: TGTGCCAGCAGGGCATTTCCCTACGAGCAGTACGTC. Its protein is CASRAFPYEQYV.

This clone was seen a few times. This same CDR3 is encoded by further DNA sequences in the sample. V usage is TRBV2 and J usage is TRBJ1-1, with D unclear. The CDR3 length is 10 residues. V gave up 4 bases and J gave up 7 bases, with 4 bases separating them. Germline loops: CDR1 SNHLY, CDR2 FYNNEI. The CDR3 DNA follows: TGTGCCAGCAGTGTGGGTGAAGCTTTCTTT. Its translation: CASSVGEAFF.